The source of this T cell receptor beta chain is a study of T cell responses to AZD1222 COVID-19 vaccine. Study-level points and caveats: Reports say nearly half of spike-specific TCRs go after unmutated variant regions. Spike-specific TCR breadth rose after two AZD1222 doses, and depth rose as well.

J was trimmed by 7 bases and V by 1 base; bases with no gene match: 6. Germline V gives CDR1 SGHVS, CDR2 FQNEAQ. This CDR3 has 17 amino acids. In the case of this clone: Its antigen is as yet unknown.

Sequenced by immunoSEQ multiplex PCR; TCRdb stores in-frame clones only, minus some. This table holds 120,000 to 150,000 clones, approximately 88% found once. Specimen: peripheral blood, collected on day 0 of AZD1222 vaccination. The chain is built from TRBV7-8 and TRBJ2-1; 14 nucleotides agree with TRBD2. This receptor was identified in an adult in good health. The CDR3: CASSLGRGLAGVNEQFF. The CDR3 nucleotides are TGTGCCAGCAGCTTAGGGCGGGGACTAGCGGGGGTGAATGAGCAGTTCTTC.